The 30 T cell receptor beta chains below all came from one sample that was sequenced in a study of PD-L1 blockade in urothelial cancer. Repertoires were generated with immunoSEQ multiplex PCR, while TCRdb's copy carries only in-frame clones and drops some. The sample carries 35,000 to 40,000 clones, 90% recorded once. This material consisted of PBMCs, taken around atezolizumab (anti-PD-L1) treatment. The source of these receptors is a man in his 70s with urothelial cancer.

The chain couples TRBV12-2 to TRBJ1-2. TRBV12-2 is noted as a pseudogene. CDR3 size: 15 residues. The CDR3 protein is CASRLTIGTDYGYTF. The CDR3 nucleotides are TGTGCAAGTCGCTTAACGATCGGGACTGACTATGGCTACACCTTC.

The V gene is TRBV5-1, the J gene TRBJ2-3; 7 nucleotides agree with TRBD2. The germline gives CDR1 SGHRS, CDR2 YFSETQ. With V trimmed by 3 bases and J by 2 bases, 12 bases remained unmatched. The CDR3 is 17 residues long. CDR3 amino acids: CASSSGGTPANTDTQYF. In DNA form, the CDR3 reads TGCGCCAGCAGCTCCGGGGGGACCCCTGCTAACACAGATACGCAGTATTTT. The full variable domain, with the rest looked up from reference TRBV5-1 and TRBJ2-3, is KAGVTQTPRYLIKTRGQQVTLSCSPISGHRSVSWYQQTPGQGLQFLFEYFSETQRNKGNFPGRFSGRQFSNSRSEMNVSTLELGDSALYLCASSSGGTPANTDTQYFGPGTRLTVL.

In its sample, this clone was seen once. The J gene is TRBJ2-7, the V gene TRBV19; possible D gene TRBD1, 5 bases. This CDR3 comprises 15 residues. The germline CDR1 and CDR2 sequences are LNHDA and SQIVND (reference sequence). V was pared by 1 base and J by 4 bases, with 14 bases between. The CDR3 is CASSIVAARGYEQYF. CDR3 DNA: TGTGCCAGTAGTATAGTGGCAGCAAGGGGATACGAGCAGTACTTC.

This clone was detected once. The J gene is TRBJ2-2, the V gene TRBV19, with 7 bases fitting TRBD1. Germline V gene sequence: CDR1 LNHDA, CDR2 SQIVND (reference sequence). Germline trimming cut 6 bases from V and 2 bases from J; bases unmatched to any gene: 3. CDR3 size: 14 residues. CDR3 nucleotides: TGTGCCAGTAGGGGACAGATAAACACCGGGGAGCTGTTTTTT. Translated: CASRGQINTGELFF. Based on the CDR3 plus reference TRBV19 and TRBJ2-2, the full variable domain is DGGITQSPKYLFRKEGQNVTLSCEQNLNHDAMYWYRQDPGQGLRLIYYSQIVNDFQKGDIAEGYSVSREKKESFPLTVTSAQKNPTAFYLCASRGQINTGELFFGEGSRLTVL.

This chain links TRBV12-5 with TRBJ2-1; TRBD2 matches at 9 bases. V shed 3 bases, J shed 7 bases, and the junction held 7 bases outside the gene matches. The CDR3 covers 15 residues. The germline V gene encodes CDR1 LGHNT and CDR2 FRNRAP. In DNA form, the CDR3 reads TGTGCTAGTGGTTTTCAACCTCTAGCGGGGAATGAGCAGTTCTTC. This translates into CASGFQPLAGNEQFF. Full variable domain (remainder filled in from reference TRBV12-5 and TRBJ2-1): DARVTQTPRHKVTEMGQEVTMRCQPILGHNTVFWYRQTMMQGLELLAYFRNRAPLDDSGMPKDRFSAEMPDATLATLKIQPSEPRDSAVYFCASGFQPLAGNEQFFGPGTRLTVL.

The sample holds one count of this clone. The chain couples TRBV5-1 to TRBJ2-1, with D possibly TRBD2 on 5 matching bases. The CDR3 sequence is 16 residues long. Germline assignment: CDR1 SGHRS and CDR2 YFSETQ. Trimming left V 1 base short and J 5 bases short, with 16 bases between. This CDR3 reads CASSLTRLTTNNEQFF. In DNA form, the CDR3 reads TGCGCCAGCAGCTTGACCCGACTGACTACTAACAATGAGCAGTTCTTC.

The rearrangement links TRBV5-1 to TRBJ2-1, with TRBD2 identical over 11 bases. After removal of 4 bases from V and 6 bases from J, the junction contained 6 bases not matched to a gene. CDR1 SGHRS and CDR2 YFSETQ come from the germline V gene. CDR3 size: 15 residues. The CDR3 region is CASSAGTSGTNEQFF. The CDR3 bases are TGCGCCAGCAGCGCAGGGACTAGCGGAACCAATGAGCAGTTCTTC.

This rearrangement joins TRBV5-1 to TRBJ2-7; maybe TRBD1 (6 bases). V lost 5 bases to trimming and J lost 0 bases, with 12 bases between them. The length of the CDR3 is 14 residues. The germline V gene encodes CDR1 SGHRS and CDR2 YFSETQ. The CDR3 region has the DNA TGCGCCAGCAGTGACAGGCGAAGCTCCTACGAGCAGTACTTC. Its translation: CASSDRRSSYEQYF.

The rearrangement joins TRBV27 to TRBJ1-1, with D possibly being TRBD1 (6 bases). Germline CDR1 reads MNHEY; CDR2 reads SMNVEV (reference sequence). The CDR3 runs 13 residues. V lost 5 bases, J lost 2 bases, and 9 bases lay in between. The CDR3 DNA follows: TGTGCCAGCAGTCGGACAGCAAACACTGAAGCTTTCTTT. Amino acids: CASSRTANTEAFF.

The rearrangement uses TRBV7-2 and TRBJ2-1, with 12 bases identical to TRBD2. V shed 4 bases, J shed 10 bases, and the junction held 8 bases outside the gene matches. The CDR3 length is 15 residues. CDR1 and CDR2 from the germline V gene are SGHTA and FQGNSA. CDR3 protein: CASSSRLAGAGEQFF. CDR3 DNA: TGTGCCAGCAGCTCCCGACTAGCGGGAGCTGGGGAGCAGTTCTTC.

The rearrangement uses TRBV18 and TRBJ2-6, with 13 nucleotides matching TRBD2. The CDR3 is 17 residues long. CDR1 is KGHSH, CDR2 LQKENI, per germline. The trim removed 3 bases at V and 2 bases at J, leaving 1 base unmatched. The CDR3 region has the DNA TGTGCCAGCTCACCCGGACTAGCGGGAGCTGGGGCCAACGTCCTGACTTTC. Its protein is CASSPGLAGAGANVLTF.

V is TRBV28 and J is TRBJ2-3; weak D call: TRBD1 (5 bases). The CDR3 loop spans 16 amino acids. V lost 5 bases to trimming and J lost 0 bases, with 15 bases between them. The germline gives CDR1 MDHEN, CDR2 SYDVKM. CDR3 in amino acids: CASSPRTRSSTDTQYF. CDR3 nucleotides: TGTGCCAGCAGTCCCCGGACACGCTCTAGCACAGATACGCAGTATTTT.

V is TRBV5-1 and J is TRBJ2-3, with D possibly matching TRBD2 (5 bases). The V end lost 0 bases, the J end lost 2 bases, and 10 bases lay between the germline ends. CDR1 and CDR2 from the germline V gene are SGHRS and YFSETQ. The length of the CDR3 is 15 residues. CDR3 loop: CASSLVRSATDTQYF. The CDR3 DNA reads TGCGCCAGCAGCTTGGTTCGTAGCGCCACAGATACGCAGTATTTT.

The rearrangement joins TRBV28 to TRBJ1-1; the match to TRBD1 covers 7 bases. The CDR3 runs 15 residues. The germline CDR1 and CDR2 sequences are MDHEN and SYDVKM. The V gene end was trimmed by 4 bases and the J gene end by 1 base; junction bases not matched to a gene: 6. As DNA, the CDR3 is TGTGCCAGCAGTTCTCTCAGGGGGGAGAACACTGAAGCTTTCTTT. Amino acids: CASSSLRGENTEAFF.

The rearrangement uses TRBV20-1 and TRBJ1-1; possibly TRBD1 for D (6 bases). CDR3 length: 11 amino acids. The V end was cut by 7 bases, the J end by 7 bases, with 13 bases between. Germline V gene sequence: CDR1 DFQATT, CDR2 SNEGSKA (reference sequence). CDR3 coding DNA: TGCAGTGGTTGGGGGCGTCGTGAAGCTTTCTTT. Its translation: CSGWGRREAFF.

The V call is TRBV20-1, the J call TRBJ2-5; D is ambiguous. Per germline, CDR1 DFQATT and CDR2 SNEGSKA (reference sequence). This CDR3 comprises 11 residues. Trimming removed 6 bases from V and 4 bases from J, with 9 bases in between. The CDR3 nucleotides are TGCAGTGCCCCGCTAGTAGAGACCCAGTACTTC. It translates to CSAPLVETQYF.

The CDR3 DNA is TGTGCTAGTGGTTCGGGACAGGGTTTCTCGGAAGCTTTCTTT. This gives the protein CASGSGQGFSEAFF. J is TRBJ1-1 and V is TRBV12-5, with TRBD1 identical over 9 bases. The CDR3 sequence is 14 residues long. Germline values: CDR1 LGHNT, CDR2 FRNRAP. With V trimmed by 4 bases and J by 8 bases, 8 bases remained unmatched.

This chain connects TRBV18 to TRBJ2-5; possible D gene TRBD2, 6 bases. The germline V gene has CDR1 KGHSH and CDR2 LQKENI. The V gene lost 1 base and the J gene lost 1 base, with 13 bases spanning the gap. The CDR3 has 16 residues. DNA for the CDR3: TGTGCCAGCTCACCACAAAGTATTAGCGGCCAAGAGACCCAGTACTTC. Amino acids: CASSPQSISGQETQYF.

The genes are TRBV7-8 and TRBJ2-7; TRBD2 aligns across 10 bases. The CDR3 covers 15 residues. Germline assignment: CDR1 SGHVS and CDR2 FQNEAQ. The junction had 8 bases not matched to a gene; V was cut back by 2 bases and J by 7 bases. The CDR3 DNA follows: TGTGCCAGCAGCTTATTAGCGGGAGGCCTGGGAGAGCAGTACTTC. It encodes CASSLLAGGLGEQYF.

The V call is TRBV7-3, the J call TRBJ2-1; D ambiguous. Germline V lookup: CDR1 SGHTA, CDR2 FQGTGA. The CDR3 extends over 13 amino acids. V lost 2 bases and J lost 5, with 7 bases in between. CDR3 amino acids: CASSLSLDNEQFF. The CDR3 nucleotides are TGTGCCAGCAGCTTATCGTTAGACAATGAGCAGTTCTTC.

The chain couples TRBV6-5 to TRBJ2-3; 10 bases align to TRBD2. V shed 3 bases and J 2 bases; nucleotides not matched to a gene: 5. CDR3 length: 16 amino acids. The germline V gene has CDR1 MNHEY and CDR2 SVGAGI. DNA for the CDR3: TGTGCCAGCAGTTATTCAGGACTAGCGGTCACAGATACGCAGTATTTT. Its protein product is CASSYSGLAVTDTQYF.

The chain is built from TRBV6-1 and TRBJ1-1, with D possibly matching TRBD1 (5 bases). This CDR3 has 15 residues. The V gene lost 5 bases and the J gene lost 5 bases, with 18 bases spanning the gap. The germline CDR1 and CDR2 sequences are MNHNS and SASEGT. DNA for the CDR3: TGTGCCAGCAGTCCCGGGACTTCGTACAGGACTGAAGCTTTCTTT. Translated, it gives CASSPGTSYRTEAFF.

The chain recombines TRBV19 with TRBJ1-5, with D possibly matching TRBD1 (6 bases). This CDR3 comprises 15 residues. Germline V CDR1 and CDR2: LNHDA, SQIVND (reference sequence). The V end was cut by 6 bases, the J end by 2 bases, with 14 bases between. The CDR3 region has the DNA TGTGCCAGTAGCCGACAGGTCCAGGGCAATCAGCCCCAGCATTTT. As protein: CASSRQVQGNQPQHF.

This chain joins TRBV9 and TRBJ1-4, with D possibly TRBD1 on 5 matching bases. Between the trimmed V and J ends, which lost 7 bases and 3 bases, there was a span of 13 bases. This CDR3 comprises 14 residues. Germline-derived CDR1 and CDR2 are SGDLS and YYNGEE. This CDR3 is CASGTGGANEKLFF. DNA of the CDR3: TGTGCCAGCGGTACGGGGGGGGCTAATGAAAAACTGTTTTTT.

The chain employs TRBV19 and TRBJ1-4; the D gene is possibly TRBD1 (5 bases). The CDR3 is made up of 14 amino acids. V was clipped by 5 bases and J by 7 bases, with 14 bases between them. CDR1 LNHDA and CDR2 SQIVND come from the germline V gene (reference sequence). This CDR3 reads CASSLTVGGEKLFF. Here the CDR3 DNA reads TGTGCCAGTAGTCTGACAGTCGGCGGTGAAAAACTGTTTTTT.

This sequence joins TRBV19 and TRBJ2-6, with 10 bases aligning to TRBD1. After removal of 1 base from V and 8 bases from J, the junction contained 2 bases not matched to a gene. Germline V gene data show CDR1 as LNHDA and CDR2 as SQIVND (reference sequence). CDR3 length: 15 residues. CDR3 DNA: TGTGCCAGTAGTATAGGGACAGGGGGATCCAACGTCCTGACTTTC. Amino acid sequence: CASSIGTGGSNVLTF. Drawing the rest from reference TRBV19 and TRBJ2-6, the complete variable domain is DGGITQSPKYLFRKEGQNVTLSCEQNLNHDAMYWYRQDPGQGLRLIYYSQIVNDFQKGDIAEGYSVSREKKESFPLTVTSAQKNPTAFYLCASSIGTGGSNVLTFGAGSRLTVL.

This chain uses TRBV11-1 with TRBJ1-1; 8 positions agree with TRBD1. Per the germline V gene, CDR1 is SGHAT and CDR2 is FQDESV (reference sequence). CDR3 size: 17 residues. Germline trimming cut 5 bases from V and 3 bases from J; bases unmatched to any gene: 14. The CDR3 DNA sequence: TGTGCCAGCAGCCGCACAGGGGGAAGATTAGGGGACACTGAAGCTTTCTTT. Translated, it gives CASSRTGGRLGDTEAFF. Full variable domain (outside the CDR3, taken from reference TRBV11-1 and TRBJ1-1): EAEVAQSPRYKITEKSQAVAFWCDPISGHATLYWYRQILGQGPELLVQFQDESVVDDSQLPKDRFSAERLKGVDSTLKIQPAELGDSAMYLCASSRTGGRLGDTEAFFGQGTRLTVV.

This chain links TRBV5-1 with TRBJ2-1, with 11 bases fitting TRBD2. Trimming took 4 bases from V and 8 from J; bases not matched to a gene: 8. The CDR3 contains 15 residues. Germline assignment: CDR1 SGHRS and CDR2 YFSETQ. CDR3 residues: CASSPGLAEPDEQFF. The CDR3 DNA follows: TGCGCCAGCAGCCCGGGACTAGCGGAACCCGATGAGCAGTTCTTC.

This chain connects TRBV12-5 to TRBJ2-2; 8 positions agree with TRBD1. From germline, CDR1 is LGHNT and CDR2 FRNRAP. V shed 1 base, J shed 6 bases, and the junction held 7 bases outside the gene matches. This CDR3 has 16 residues. CDR3 sequence: CASGLGQGIRAGELFF. The CDR3 region has the DNA TGTGCTAGTGGTTTGGGACAGGGGATTCGTGCCGGGGAGCTGTTTTTT.

The rearrangement uses TRBV25-1 and TRBJ2-2, with D possibly matching TRBD2 (5 bases). V dropped 6 bases and J dropped 3 bases, with 11 bases sitting between them. The germline V gene has CDR1 MGHDK and CDR2 SYGVNS. The CDR3 contains 14 residues. The CDR3 reads CASSPTGYTGELFF. The CDR3 DNA reads TGTGCCAGCAGCCCCACGGGGTACACCGGGGAGCTGTTTTTT.